The rows below give T cell receptor beta chains drawn from one sample of a study of blood T cell repertoires in COVID-19. Clones were read by immunoSEQ multiplex PCR, and TCRdb kept only the in-frame ones, dropping some. Of more than 110,000 clones detected, approximately 78% appear once; the ten largest clones hold 4% to 5%. The sequencing sample was made of peripheral blood. These receptors were collected from a woman aged 80 or older with acute or convalescent COVID-19. The CDR3 runs from the conserved cysteine through the conserved F or W. The D gene is left open where the match is weak. For some rows the clone size is stated as once, few or many, or as a class when expanded; others skip it.

j_gene: TRBJ2-1; len: 12; abundance: .; d_gene: .; v_gene: TRBV6-5; CDR3aa: CATTSTYNEQFF; CDR3nt: TGTGCCACCACTTCCACCTACAATGAGCAGTTCTTC
j_gene: TRBJ1-2; len: 16; abundance: .; d_gene: TRBD1; v_gene: TRBV9; CDR3aa: CASSEPQGTAYYGYTF; CDR3nt: TGTGCCAGCAGCGAACCGCAAGGGACAGCCTACTATGGCTACACCTTC
j_gene: TRBJ2-1; len: 17; abundance: .; d_gene: TRBD2; v_gene: TRBV5-1; CDR3aa: CASSLTPGLAGFNEQFF; CDR3nt: TGCGCCAGCAGCTTGACACCGGGACTAGCGGGATTCAATGAGCAGTTCTTC
j_gene: TRBJ2-6; len: 19; abundance: .; d_gene: TRBD2; v_gene: TRBV5-4; CDR3aa: CASSLGRGGRASGANVLTF; CDR3nt: TGTGCCAGCAGCTTGGGACGAGGAGGGAGGGCCTCTGGGGCCAACGTCCTGACTTTC
j_gene: TRBJ2-7; len: 17; abundance: .; d_gene: TRBD1; v_gene: TRBV2; CDR3aa: CASQDPLRGRGQGEQYF; CDR3nt: TGTGCCAGTCAAGACCCCCTTCGGGGCAGGGGGCAGGGCGAGCAGTACTTC
j_gene: TRBJ2-5; len: 14; abundance: .; d_gene: .; v_gene: TRBV2; CDR3aa: CASTAPEEQETQYF; CDR3nt: TGTGCCAGCACTGCGCCGGAGGAACAAGAGACCCAGTACTTC
j_gene: TRBJ2-5; len: 16; abundance: .; d_gene: .; v_gene: TRBV19; CDR3aa: CASNSDYSRYQETQYF; CDR3nt: TGTGCCAGTAACTCTGACTACTCCAGATACCAAGAGACCCAGTACTTC
j_gene: TRBJ2-3; len: 15; abundance: many; d_gene: TRBD2; v_gene: TRBV7-9; CDR3aa: CASRRGSGDTDTQYF; CDR3nt: TGTGCCAGCAGGAGGGGCAGCGGGGACACAGATACGCAGTATTTT
j_gene: TRBJ2-1; len: 18; abundance: many; d_gene: .; v_gene: TRBV7-8; CDR3aa: CASSFLIRGRRSYNEQFF; CDR3nt: TGTGCCAGCAGCTTTTTAATACGAGGGAGGAGGTCCTACAATGAGCAGTTCTTC
j_gene: TRBJ2-7; len: 18; abundance: few; d_gene: TRBD2; v_gene: TRBV3-1/TRBV3-2; CDR3aa: CASSQRTSGGARVYEQYF; CDR3nt: TGTGCCAGCTCCCAGAGGACTAGCGGGGGGGCCCGAGTCTACGAGCAGTACTTC
j_gene: TRBJ2-1; len: 17; abundance: few; d_gene: .; v_gene: TRBV10-1; CDR3aa: CASSESQGPSTYNEQFF; CDR3nt: TGCGCCAGCAGTGAGTCACAGGGTCCGAGTACCTACAATGAGCAGTTCTTC
j_gene: TRBJ2-7; len: 14; abundance: .; d_gene: TRBD1; v_gene: TRBV5-1; CDR3aa: CASHLPDRGAEQYF; CDR3nt: TGCGCCAGCCACCTCCCGGACAGGGGGGCTGAGCAGTACTTC
j_gene: TRBJ2-5; len: 13; abundance: .; d_gene: TRBD1; v_gene: TRBV6-5; CDR3aa: CASSWTQGETQYF; CDR3nt: TGTGCCAGCAGTTGGACACAGGGGGAGACCCAGTACTTC
j_gene: TRBJ2-7; len: 17; abundance: .; d_gene: TRBD2; v_gene: TRBV14; CDR3aa: CASSQALAGGPGYEQYF; CDR3nt: TGTGCCAGCAGCCAAGCGTTAGCGGGGGGGCCGGGTTACGAGCAGTACTTC
j_gene: TRBJ2-1; len: 17; abundance: .; d_gene: TRBD2; v_gene: TRBV27; CDR3aa: CASAPLPGLAGVYEQFF; CDR3nt: TGTGCCAGCGCCCCGTTGCCGGGACTAGCGGGAGTCTATGAGCAGTTCTTC
j_gene: TRBJ2-5; len: 15; abundance: .; d_gene: TRBD2; v_gene: TRBV20-1; CDR3aa: CSASPLAGPGETQYF; CDR3nt: TGCAGTGCTAGTCCCTTAGCGGGGCCCGGAGAGACCCAGTACTTC
j_gene: TRBJ2-1; len: 15; abundance: .; d_gene: TRBD2; v_gene: TRBV7-8; CDR3aa: CASSLEAGAYNEQFF; CDR3nt: TGTGCCAGCAGCTTAGAAGCGGGGGCCTACAATGAGCAGTTCTTC
j_gene: TRBJ1-2; len: 14; abundance: .; d_gene: TRBD1; v_gene: TRBV7-9; CDR3aa: CASSLDPGQNGYTF; CDR3nt: TGTGCCAGCAGCTTAGACCCGGGACAGAATGGCTACACCTTC
j_gene: TRBJ1-5; len: 15; abundance: .; d_gene: .; v_gene: TRBV19; CDR3aa: CASSPRQASRQPQHF; CDR3nt: TGTGCCAGTAGTCCACGCCAGGCATCACGTCAGCCCCAGCATTTT
j_gene: TRBJ2-3; len: 13; abundance: .; d_gene: .; v_gene: TRBV2; CDR3aa: CASSVTHTDTQYF; CDR3nt: TGTGCCAGCAGTGTAACTCACACAGATACGCAGTATTTT
j_gene: TRBJ2-5; len: 12; abundance: .; d_gene: .; v_gene: TRBV15; CDR3aa: CATRGGVETQYF; CDR3nt: TGTGCCACGAGGGGAGGTGTAGAGACCCAGTACTTC
j_gene: TRBJ2-1; len: 17; abundance: .; d_gene: .; v_gene: TRBV4-2; CDR3aa: CASSHPEGRNGYNEQFF; CDR3nt: TGTGCCAGCAGCCACCCCGAGGGCCGGAACGGATACAATGAGCAGTTCTTC
j_gene: TRBJ1-1; len: 11; abundance: .; d_gene: .; v_gene: TRBV20-1; CDR3aa: CSASRTAEAFF; CDR3nt: TGCAGTGCTAGTCGGACAGCTGAAGCTTTCTTT
j_gene: TRBJ1-1; len: 13; abundance: .; d_gene: TRBD1; v_gene: TRBV6-5; CDR3aa: CASKRQGPREAFF; CDR3nt: TGTGCCAGCAAAAGACAGGGACCTCGTGAAGCTTTCTTT
j_gene: TRBJ1-1; len: 16; abundance: .; d_gene: .; v_gene: TRBV7-3; CDR3aa: CASSRTRMDRNTEAFF; CDR3nt: TGTGCCAGCAGCCGAACTAGGATGGATAGGAACACTGAAGCTTTCTTT
j_gene: TRBJ2-7; len: 13; abundance: .; d_gene: .; v_gene: TRBV12-3/TRBV12-4; CDR3aa: CASSFGQSYEQYF; CDR3nt: TGTGCCAGCAGTTTCGGACAATCCTACGAGCAGTACTTC
j_gene: TRBJ1-5; len: 14; abundance: few; d_gene: .; v_gene: TRBV27; CDR3aa: CASSFHSTNQPQHF; CDR3nt: TGTGCCAGCAGTTTTCACAGTACGAATCAGCCCCAGCATTTT
j_gene: TRBJ2-1; len: 15; abundance: few; d_gene: .; v_gene: TRBV5-6; CDR3aa: CASSPNSLFVFEQFF; CDR3nt: TGTGCCAGCAGCCCCAACAGCCTTTTCGTTTTTGAGCAGTTCTTC
j_gene: TRBJ2-3; len: 16; abundance: medium-sized; d_gene: .; v_gene: TRBV2; CDR3aa: CASGGRGYTSTDTQYF; CDR3nt: TGTGCCAGCGGAGGGCGAGGATACACTAGCACAGATACGCAGTATTTT
j_gene: TRBJ2-5; len: 15; abundance: .; d_gene: .; v_gene: TRBV25-1; CDR3aa: CASSEFGGPQETQYF; CDR3nt: TGTGCCAGCAGTGAGTTCGGGGGACCACAAGAGACCCAGTACTTC
j_gene: TRBJ1-1; len: 13; abundance: .; d_gene: .; v_gene: TRBV5-6; CDR3aa: CASSIGGGAEAFF; CDR3nt: TGTGCCAGCAGTATCGGCGGAGGGGCTGAAGCTTTCTTT
j_gene: TRBJ2-7; len: 13; abundance: .; d_gene: .; v_gene: TRBV6-6; CDR3aa: CASSFSYLYEQYF; CDR3nt: TGTGCCAGCAGTTTTAGCTATCTCTACGAGCAGTACTTC
j_gene: TRBJ2-7; len: 13; abundance: .; d_gene: .; v_gene: TRBV6-4; CDR3aa: CASRESSPHEQYF; CDR3nt: TGTGCCAGCCGGGAAAGTAGTCCCCACGAGCAGTACTTC
j_gene: TRBJ1-6; len: 16; abundance: .; d_gene: TRBD1; v_gene: TRBV5-1; CDR3aa: CASSLDRGAGNSPLHF; CDR3nt: TGCGCCAGCAGCTTAGACAGGGGTGCGGGAAATTCACCCCTCCACTTT
j_gene: TRBJ2-7; len: 15; abundance: .; d_gene: .; v_gene: TRBV15; CDR3aa: CATSRDGAGGYEQYF; CDR3nt: TGTGCCACCAGCAGAGATGGGGCAGGGGGGTACGAGCAGTACTTC
j_gene: TRBJ2-5; len: 17; abundance: .; d_gene: .; v_gene: TRBV18; CDR3aa: CASSPPSGGTTQETQYF; CDR3nt: TGTGCCAGCTCACCACCGTCTGGAGGCACCACCCAAGAGACCCAGTACTTC
j_gene: TRBJ2-3; len: 16; abundance: .; d_gene: TRBD2; v_gene: TRBV5-1; CDR3aa: CASSYELAGDTDTQYF; CDR3nt: TGCGCCAGCAGCTACGAACTAGCGGGAGACACCGATACGCAGTATTTT
j_gene: TRBJ1-2; len: 16; abundance: few; d_gene: TRBD1; v_gene: TRBV3-1/TRBV3-2; CDR3aa: CASSSAWDRGNYGYTF; CDR3nt: TGTGCCAGCAGCTCAGCCTGGGACAGGGGGAACTATGGCTACACCTTC
j_gene: TRBJ2-1; len: 13; abundance: .; d_gene: TRBD2; v_gene: TRBV29-1; CDR3aa: CSVDSGGAHEQFF; CDR3nt: TGCAGCGTTGATAGCGGGGGGGCCCATGAGCAGTTCTTC
j_gene: TRBJ2-3; len: 13; abundance: once; d_gene: .; v_gene: TRBV5-1; CDR3aa: CASSDGSTDTQYF; CDR3nt: TGCGCCAGCTCTGACGGGAGCACAGATACGCAGTATTTT
j_gene: TRBJ1-2; len: 14; abundance: .; d_gene: .; v_gene: TRBV7-9; CDR3aa: CASSLARRSDGYTF; CDR3nt: TGTGCCAGCAGCTTAGCTCGCAGGTCGGATGGCTACACCTTC
j_gene: TRBJ1-5; len: 15; abundance: .; d_gene: .; v_gene: TRBV2; CDR3aa: CASTMGGAPTQPQHF; CDR3nt: TGTGCCAGCACCATGGGGGGGGCCCCCACTCAGCCCCAGCATTTT
j_gene: TRBJ2-3; len: 17; abundance: .; d_gene: TRBD2; v_gene: TRBV13; CDR3aa: CASSLVRGGRSTDTQYF; CDR3nt: TGTGCCAGCAGCTTAGTACGGGGGGGCCGGAGCACAGATACGCAGTATTTT
j_gene: TRBJ1-3; len: 15; abundance: .; d_gene: TRBD1; v_gene: TRBV6-4; CDR3aa: CASRPRTGSGNTIYF; CDR3nt: TGTGCCAGCAGGCCTCGGACAGGCTCTGGAAACACCATATATTTT
j_gene: TRBJ2-7; len: 19; abundance: .; d_gene: TRBD2; v_gene: TRBV4-2; CDR3aa: CASSQDPRWPLAGRIKQYF; CDR3nt: TGTGCCAGCAGCCAAGACCCTAGATGGCCGCTAGCGGGGAGAATTAAGCAGTACTTC
j_gene: TRBJ1-4; len: 16; abundance: few; d_gene: .; v_gene: TRBV6-5; CDR3aa: CASSYTAGREGGKLFF; CDR3nt: TGTGCCAGCAGTTACACGGCGGGACGGGAAGGAGGAAAACTGTTTTTT